These T cell receptor beta chains were read from a single sample in a study of radiotherapy plus CTLA-4 blockade in lung cancer. Only in-frame clones appear in the TCRdb table, and some are missing; sequencing was by immunoSEQ multiplex PCR. The table includes about 98,000 clones, 75% to 90% detected once. Material: peripheral blood, obtained from a patient treated with radiotherapy plus ipilimumab. These receptors came from a human donor with non-small cell lung cancer who had a partial response to radiotherapy plus ipilimumab. CDR3s include the opening cysteine and the closing phenylalanine or tryptophan. The order of the fields is clone size, V gene, J gene, D gene, CDR3 protein, CDR3 DNA. The D gene is left open where the match is weak. The size of a clone is reported for some rows only, either as once, few or many, or as a class for expanded clones.

>.|TRBV9|TRBJ2-7|TRBD2
CASSPGGYEQYF
TGTGCCAGCAGCCCGGGGGGCTACGAGCAGTACTTC
>.|TRBV7-2|TRBJ2-5|TRBD2
CASSPSRGGEETQYF
TGTGCCAGCAGCCCGAGCCGGGGGGGAGAAGAGACCCAGTACTTC
>.|TRBV5-1|TRBJ1-1|.
CASSLGTSNTEAFF
TGCGCCAGCAGCTTAGGGACTTCGAACACTGAAGCTTTCTTT
>.|TRBV28|TRBJ1-5|.
CASSLPTGGQPQHF
TGTGCCAGCAGTTTGCCCACGGGGGGTCAGCCCCAGCATTTT
>.|TRBV6-5|TRBJ2-1|.
CASSQRLISASEQFF
TGTGCCAGCAGTCAAAGACTAATATCGGCCTCTGAGCAGTTCTTC
>.|TRBV5-1|TRBJ2-5|.
CASSFEQGRETQYF
TGCGCCAGCAGCTTTGAACAGGGGAGGGAGACCCAGTACTTC
>.|TRBV4-1|TRBJ2-5|TRBD1
CASSQEGDSLGETQYF
TGCGCCAGCAGCCAAGAAGGGGACAGTTTGGGAGAGACCCAGTACTTC
>few|TRBV28|TRBJ1-5|.
CASRLMNSNQPQHF
TGTGCCAGCAGACTGATGAATAGCAATCAGCCCCAGCATTTT
>.|TRBV6-9|TRBJ1-5|TRBD1
CASSYFRGRPSNQPQHF
TGTGCCAGCAGTTATTTCAGGGGGCGCCCGAGCAATCAGCCCCAGCATTTT
>.|TRBV7-9|TRBJ2-2|TRBD2
CASSLTSGMAGELFF
TGTGCCAGCAGCTTAACTAGCGGGATGGCCGGGGAGCTGTTTTTT
>.|TRBV7-9|TRBJ1-3|.
CASSPVGNTIYF
TGTGCCAGCAGCCCGGTCGGAAACACCATATATTTT
>.|TRBV5-1|TRBJ2-3|.
CASSFVKPITDTQYF
TGCGCCAGCAGCTTTGTAAAGCCCATCACAGATACGCAGTATTTT
>.|TRBV27|TRBJ2-3|TRBD2
CASRGSGTDTQYF
TGTGCCAGCAGGGGTAGCGGGACAGATACGCAGTATTTT
>.|TRBV10-2|TRBJ2-1|.
CASSLVDNEQFF
TGCGCCAGCTCACTGGTAGACAATGAGCAGTTCTTC
>.|TRBV12-5|TRBJ1-1|TRBD1
CASGLGAGGMFGNTEAFF
TGTGCTAGTGGTTTGGGGGCAGGGGGGATGTTTGGAAACACTGAAGCTTTCTTT
>.|TRBV27|TRBJ2-7|.
CASSFARGGYEQYF
TGTGCCAGCAGTTTTGCCAGGGGAGGGTACGAGCAGTACTTC
>.|TRBV28|TRBJ1-1|.
CASSLSDLYEAFF
TGTGCCAGCAGTTTAAGTGATCTCTATGAAGCTTTCTTT
>.|TRBV2|TRBJ1-5|.
CASSETGQNQPQHF
TGTGCCAGCAGTGAAACCGGACAGAATCAGCCCCAGCATTTT
>.|TRBV29-1|TRBJ1-3|TRBD1
CSVDGTGQGNTIYF
TGCAGCGTTGACGGGACAGGGCAAGGAAACACCATATATTTT
>.|TRBV18|TRBJ2-1|TRBD2
CASSEILAGVSNEQFF
TGTGCCAGCTCGGAAATTCTAGCGGGAGTCAGCAATGAGCAGTTCTTC
>.|TRBV15|TRBJ2-5|.
CATSSWDGRGETQYF
TGTGCCACCAGCAGTTGGGACGGAAGGGGGGAGACCCAGTACTTC
>.|TRBV7-2|TRBJ2-7|TRBD2
CASSLTSGLSYEQYF
TGTGCCAGCAGCTTAACTAGCGGTCTCTCCTACGAGCAGTACTTC
>.|TRBV7-2|TRBJ2-7|TRBD2
CASSLWGGSSYEQYF
TGTGCCAGCAGCTTATGGGGCGGGAGCTCCTACGAGCAGTACTTC
>.|TRBV7-3|TRBJ2-3|TRBD2
CASSFLAGLTDTQYF
TGTGCCAGCAGCTTCCTAGCGGGTCTCACAGATACGCAGTATTTT
>.|TRBV7-9|TRBJ1-3|.
CASSLLHGNTIYF
TGTGCCAGCAGCTTGTTACATGGAAACACCATATATTTT
>.|TRBV5-1|TRBJ2-7|.
CASSLAGLGTYEQYF
TGCGCCAGCAGCTTGGCCGGGCTTGGGACATACGAGCAGTACTTC
>.|TRBV28|TRBJ1-5|TRBD1
CASSLLEGANQPQHF
TGTGCCAGCAGTTTATTGGAGGGGGCGAATCAGCCCCAGCATTTT
>.|TRBV5-1|TRBJ1-2|.
CASSSPPTGNYGYTF
TGCGCCAGCAGCTCCCCACCGACGGGAAACTATGGCTACACCTTC
>.|TRBV14|TRBJ2-5|.
CASSPGDGETQYF
TGTGCCAGCAGCCCGGGGGATGGGGAGACCCAGTACTTC
>.|TRBV5-6|TRBJ1-1|.
CASSGGDYANTEAFF
TGTGCCAGCAGCGGGGGGGACTATGCGAACACTGAAGCTTTCTTT
>.|TRBV10-2|TRBJ2-3|.
CASSFSGKGADTQYF
TGCGCCAGCAGTTTTAGCGGGAAGGGGGCTGATACGCAGTATTTT